This T cell receptor (beta chain) was identified during a study of blood T cells in healthy people across ages. Study-wide context: Template-switching capture recovered about one barcoded beta molecule per two T cells. Regarding the study as a whole: The study found more naive CD4+ cells and higher diversity in long-lived than aged donors.

This CDR3 comprises 15 residues. The ends were cut back, 5 bases at V and 2 bases at J, with 14 bases in the middle. Germline CDR1 KGHSH, CDR2 LQKENI. Concerning this clonotype itself: The antigen remains unidentified.

PCR was performed a second time for about 7 to 11 cycles using a sample-barcoded 5' primer and a J-beta primer mix. TCRdb called the 5' RACE reads again in MiXCR, with one record for every CDR3 protein. The data contain around 800,000 distinct CDR3 sequences, around two fifths of them singletons. The sequence was obtained from a man in his 60s in good health. J is TRBJ2-3 and V is TRBV18; D uncertain. Sequenced: blood. CDR3 protein: CASSEYKVTTDTQYF. The DNA for the CDR3 is TGTGCCAGCTCAGAGTATAAGGTGACCACAGATACGCAGTATTTT.